The rows below give T cell receptor beta chains drawn from one sample of a study of shared clonotypes between healthy human individuals. The protocol was immunoSEQ multiplex PCR, while the TCRdb copy is restricted to in-frame clones and leaves out a portion. Here the sample spans about 2.4 million clones, 80% to 95% being singletons. Sequencing used naive CD4+ T cells from PBMCs. All receptors come from a man aged 18 to 30 in good health. Some clones in this sample may be carry-over from other donors' samples. Both conserved end residues are part of each CDR3. A D gene is named only where the DNA matches it firmly. For some rows the clone size is stated as once, few or many, or as a class when expanded; others skip it.

j_gene: TRBJ2-7; abundance: -; d_gene: TRBD1; v_gene: TRBV19; CDR3aa: CASSKDRGPYEQYF
j_gene: TRBJ2-6; abundance: -; d_gene: -; v_gene: TRBV5-1; CDR3aa: CASSLSLAGANVLTF
j_gene: TRBJ1-5; abundance: -; d_gene: TRBD1; v_gene: TRBV28; CDR3aa: CASRGQGRQPQHF
j_gene: TRBJ1-3; abundance: -; d_gene: -; v_gene: TRBV6-1; CDR3aa: CASGGDTIYF
j_gene: TRBJ2-1; abundance: -; d_gene: -; v_gene: TRBV7-9; CDR3aa: CASSLPSRRSYNEQFF
j_gene: -; abundance: -; d_gene: TRBD2; v_gene: TRBV5-4; CDR3aa: CASSSPLAGGLEQYF
j_gene: -; abundance: once; d_gene: -; v_gene: TRBV2; CDR3aa: CASSEEGPTQYF
j_gene: TRBJ1-2; abundance: -; d_gene: TRBD1; v_gene: TRBV6-1; CDR3aa: CASRLQGAGNYGYTF
j_gene: TRBJ2-7; abundance: -; d_gene: TRBD1; v_gene: TRBV18; CDR3aa: CASSPPGQGYEQYF
j_gene: TRBJ1-1; abundance: -; d_gene: -; v_gene: TRBV5-4; CDR3aa: CASSLVHTEAFF
j_gene: TRBJ2-1; abundance: -; d_gene: -; v_gene: TRBV15; CDR3aa: CATSRTTGTYNEQFF